This T cell receptor beta chain appears in the sequencing data of a study of blood T cell repertoires in COVID-19 (dated by TCRdb to 2018 to 2020). Describing the broader study: Samples covering the acute and convalescent phases of COVID-19 were provided by collaborators in the United States, Italy and Spain. A de-identified subject ID, COVID-19 status, age in years and sex were almost always included in the sample metadata. Where available, HLA class I and class II types were obtained from metadata supplied by the sample provider rather than from assay-based typing. The samples were drawn from the first 160 participants of the ongoing ImmuneRACE study and from 950 to 1,500 subjects provided by 6 global collaborators. Deeply sampled blood TCRbeta repertoires from subjects exposed to, actively infected with, or recovered from COVID-19 were included in the dataset. The material from the prospective study consisted of cDNA or gDNA derived from T cells, B-cell-depleted T cells, or PBMCs. The repertoires were released in a freely available public database intended as a resource for research on the immune response to SARS-CoV-2. The paper's findings and limits, for the study overall: The quantity of clinical and demographic metadata differed by source and by participant and was supplied without curation.

TCRbeta CDR3 regions were amplified from genomic DNA by means of the immunoSEQ Assay, a bias-controlled multiplex PCR. As for how the authors treated the data: The number of nucleated cells in each sample was estimated by amplification of reference gene primers within the assay. Sequence reads were collapsed and filtered to measure the absolute abundance of every unique TCRbeta CDR3 rearrangement. For each sample, productive Simpson clonality was calculated as the square root of Simpson's diversity index across productive rearrangements. As stored in TCRdb, this immuneACCESS dataset retains in-frame rearrangements with V and J assigned. A fraction of the clones does not appear; measured against another copy, unresolved V genes explain less than half of the discrepancy, and the remainder lacks a known reason. That table furnishes V, J and clone size, whereas the DNA furnished D and trimming. This sample has more than 200,000 clones in its table, and approximately 90% of those were observed once. Less than 3% of the sample comes from the top ten.

In Seattle, one collaborating source enrolled patients while the infection was active and tracked those patients longitudinally over the course of disease. Each collaborating institution followed its own protocols to collect whole blood in K2EDTA tubes. For TCRbeta analysis, collaborators shipped samples in one of three forms: frozen whole blood, isolated PBMCs, or DNA extracted from either of those sample types. CDR1 and CDR2 (MNHEY, SMNVEV) derive from the germline V gene (reference sequence). V was cut back by 3 bases and J by 2 bases, leaving a gap of 8 bases between them. There are 14 amino acids in the CDR3, from cysteine to phenylalanine inclusive. The read is trimmed to its CDR3 DNA, 42 bases read in frame from base 1. A word on this clone: Its antigen is currently not known. Qualities for individual bases were not recorded, and no much larger clone is one base off. Other DNA sequences in the sample encode the same CDR3.

This clonotype was sampled from a man aged 25-45 years with COVID-19, enrolled during active disease. Sequencing input: peripheral blood. The sequence joins TRBV27 to TRBJ1-5; the best D guess is TRBD1, with 6 bases matching. The CDR3 loop reads CASSFRGGNQPQHF. The nucleotide sequence reads as follows: TGTGCCAGCAGTTTCAGGGGCGGCAATCAGCCCCAGCATTTT.